This TCR beta chain was sequenced during a study of blood T cells in healthy people across ages. Findings of the study overall: Whereas aged donors had fewer naive CD4+ cells, long-lived donors had more of them and higher diversity.

Trimming stripped 3 bases from V and 8 bases from J, with 13 bases between. The CDR3 spans 14 residues. Then a second PCR, running about 6 to 12 cycles, was carried out with a sample-barcoded 5' primer and a J-beta primer mix. TCRdb passed the 5' RACE reads through MiXCR, listing each CDR3 protein once. Here the sample spans 800,000 to 1,300,000 distinct CDR3 sequences, around 25% being singletons. This clonotype has more than one count but fewer than ten. Its cognate antigen is unknown. These data are also associated with another study on T cells of mothers and their children.

This sequence joins TRBV12-3 or TRBV12-4 and TRBJ1-4; D is possibly TRBD1 (5 bases). The TCR sequence derives from a girl aged 2-10 years in good health. Sequenced input: blood. The CDR3 region is CASSLAQGGEKLFF. The CDR3, as DNA: TGTGCCAGCAGTTTGGCGCAGGGCGGAGAAAAACTGTTTTTT.